This T cell receptor (beta chain) derives from a study of T cell clones after liver transplantation (dated by TCRdb to between 2018 and 2020). Background on the whole study: Samples were obtained from ITN030ST, a randomized trial in which withdrawal of immunosuppression was attempted within 2 years of liver transplantation. Of the eight recipients, a few were HCV-positive, while the remaining recipients had been transplanted for non-autoimmune, non-viral indications. As an antigen-independent comparator for donor-reactive sequences, third party-reactive TCRbeta sequences were also identified from pre-transplant MLRs. Blood samples were collected pre-transplant, pre-randomization before withdrawal, and post-randomization after either complete withdrawal or failed withdrawal. Tolerance meant complete immunosuppression withdrawal for at least one year without liver enzymes rising beyond twice the upper limit of normal. The studied cohort comprised 8 liver transplant recipients, 3 classified as tolerant and 5 as non-tolerant. Subjects received no induction therapy and standard immunosuppression until randomization at 12-24 months post-transplant. Donor-reactive T cell clones were identified by TCRbeta sequencing following a pre-transplant mixed lymphocyte reaction and were subsequently tracked in post-transplant blood.

High-throughput TCRbeta CDR3 sequencing of frozen genomic DNA was performed by immunoSEQ, including PCR amplification, mapping, bias correction and internal controls. The original methods were these. Productive rearrangements were kept, and unique TCRbeta sequences were defined by CDR3 nucleotide sequence plus V and J gene. For a sequence to be called donor-reactive, it needed a frequency of at least 0.01% and at least 5-fold expansion in CFSE-low cells compared with unstimulated pre-transplant cells. Per-subject minimum frequency thresholds, based on the lowest-template unstimulated sample, ensured at least 90% detection power. Jensen-Shannon divergence between the top 1000 TCRbeta sequences post- versus pre-transplant served as the measure of repertoire turnover. Changes in detection of donor-reactive sequences were tested with two-sided Fisher's exact tests. As stored in TCRdb, this immuneACCESS dataset retains in-frame rearrangements with V and J assigned. A fraction of the clones does not appear; measured against another copy, unresolved V genes explain less than half of the discrepancy, and the remainder lacks a known reason. That table furnishes V, J and clone size, whereas the DNA furnished D and trimming. The sample table records more than 70,000 clones; approximately 87% of these occur just once. Over 2.5% of the sample goes to the ten largest clones.

Comment on this clone: The clone's antigen remains unknown. No much larger clone exists at a distance of one base, and base qualities are not known.

V trim: 0 bases; J trim: 7 bases; unmatched bases: 2. CDR1 is given as MNHEY and CDR2 as SVGAGI, both from the germline V gene. The CDR3 contains 14 residues, cysteine and phenylalanine counted. Of the read, only the CDR3 DNA is kept; its 42 bases are in frame from base 1. What the authors observed across the whole study: The conclusions were preliminary, being limited by small, heterogeneous patient numbers and by non-standardized post-transplant time points. In 5 of 8 subjects, regardless of tolerance or HCV status, circulating donor-reactive CD4 TCRbeta sequences dropped significantly post-transplant. Because no allograft tissue specimens were available, donor-reactive T cells may have migrated into the graft instead of being deleted. When repertoire turnover was accounted for, significantly reduced detection of donor-reactive sequences was found in 7 of 8 subjects for CD4 and in 8 of 8 subjects for CD8. A greater decline was seen for donor-reactive sequences than for third party-reactive sequences, suggesting partial antigen-specific deletion unrelated to withdrawal success. In a couple of subjects, low numbers of available donor cells limited the measurable donor-reactive repertoire.

Unstimulated PBMCs, after thawing, were stained for CD3, CD4 and CD8 and then FACS-sorted into CD3+CD4+ and CD3+CD8+ populations. All 8 studied subjects were randomized to withdrawal of immunosuppression. The Qiagen DNeasy Blood and Tissue Kit was used for genomic DNA isolation. Here the sequenced sample was CD4+ T cells from blood, taken at the 22-month timepoint. This receptor was taken from a human patient who received a liver transplant. After a transplant, not all T cells may be the patient's own; some may come from the graft donor. Recombination linked TRBV6-5 to TRBJ2-5; 10 nucleotides in the junction match TRBD1. The CDR3 region has the sequence CASSYSGQGGTQYF. The nucleotides read TGTGCCAGCAGTTACTCCGGACAGGGGGGGACCCAGTACTTC.